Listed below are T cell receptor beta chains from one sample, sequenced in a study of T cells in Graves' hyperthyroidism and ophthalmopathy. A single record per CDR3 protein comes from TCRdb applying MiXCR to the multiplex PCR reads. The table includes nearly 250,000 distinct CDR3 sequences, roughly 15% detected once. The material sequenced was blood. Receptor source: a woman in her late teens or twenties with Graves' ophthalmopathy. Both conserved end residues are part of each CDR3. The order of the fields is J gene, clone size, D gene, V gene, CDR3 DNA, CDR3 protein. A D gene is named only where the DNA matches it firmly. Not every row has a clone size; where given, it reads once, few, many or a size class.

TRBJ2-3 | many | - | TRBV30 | TGTGCCTGGAGGGACTTTTACGGACTGAGCACAGATACGCAGTATTTT | CAWRDFYGLSTDTQYF
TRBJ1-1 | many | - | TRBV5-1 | TGCGCCAGCAGCTGGGCAGGCGTTTCGGAAGCTTTCTTT | CASSWAGVSEAFF
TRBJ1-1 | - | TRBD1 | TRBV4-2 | TGTGCCAGCAGCTACTTTACAGGGGAGAACACTGAAGCTTTCTTT | CASSYFTGENTEAFF
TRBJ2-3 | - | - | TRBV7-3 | TGTGCCAGCAGCTTATGGGGCACAGATACGCAGTATTTT | CASSLWGTDTQYF
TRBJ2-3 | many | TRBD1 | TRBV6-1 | TGTGCCAGCAGCAATGGACAGGGTCTGTTATTGGCCACAGATACGCAGTATTTT | CASSNGQGLLLATDTQYF
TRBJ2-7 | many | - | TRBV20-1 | TGCAGTGCTAGAGTAGCAGGACCCTACGAGCAGTACTTC | CSARVAGPYEQYF
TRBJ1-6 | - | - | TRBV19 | TGTGCCAGTAGTACGTGGACAGCAGCAGTTAATTCACCCCTCCACTTT | CASSTWTAAVNSPLHF
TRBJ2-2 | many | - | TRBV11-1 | TGTGCCAGCAGCTTTGTGTCCGGGTCTAACACCGGGGAGCTGTTTTTT | CASSFVSGSNTGELFF
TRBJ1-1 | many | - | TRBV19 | TGTGCCAGTATTGGGCGTCCCACTGAAGCTTTCTTT | CASIGRPTEAFF
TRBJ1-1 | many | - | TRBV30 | TGTGCCTGGAGTGTAACGAACACTGAAGCTTTCTTT | CAWSVTNTEAFF
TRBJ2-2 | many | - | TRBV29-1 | TGCAGCGTTGTGATCGGGGGGCTGGCGAACACCGGGGAGCTGTTTTTT | CSVVIGGLANTGELFF
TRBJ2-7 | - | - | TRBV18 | TGTGCCAGCTCACCACTGACAGGCGATGACAACGAGCAGTACTTC | CASSPLTGDDNEQYF
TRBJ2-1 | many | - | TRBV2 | TGTGCCAGCAGTGAAGAGTTCTTC | CASSEEFF
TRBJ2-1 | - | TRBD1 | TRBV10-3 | TGTGCCATCAGTGAGTCCAACAGGGGATCCTACAATGAGCAGTTCTTC | CAISESNRGSYNEQFF
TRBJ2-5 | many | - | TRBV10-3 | TGTGCCATCAGTGGGGATGAGGGTCCAGCGCGGGAGACCCAGTACTTC | CAISGDEGPARETQYF
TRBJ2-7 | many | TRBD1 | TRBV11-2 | TGTGCCAGCAGCACGCGGACAGGGACCTACGAGCAGTACTTC | CASSTRTGTYEQYF
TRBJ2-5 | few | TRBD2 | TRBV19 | TGTGCCAGTAGTATAGCAGCGACTAGCGGGCAAGAGACCCAGTACTTC | CASSIAATSGQETQYF
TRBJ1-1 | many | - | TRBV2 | TGTGCCAGCAGGAAGGACGGCCCGAACACTGAAGCTTTCTTT | CASRKDGPNTEAFF
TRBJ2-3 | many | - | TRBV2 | TGTGCCAGCCGAGGACAGACCACAGATACGCAGTATTTT | CASRGQTTDTQYF
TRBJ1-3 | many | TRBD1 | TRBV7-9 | TGTGCCAGCAGCCTGGGACAGGGAAACACCATATATTTT | CASSLGQGNTIYF
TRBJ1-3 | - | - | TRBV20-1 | TGCAGTGCTAGCCCTAGGGGGGCGCGGGGAAACACCATATATTTT | CSASPRGARGNTIYF
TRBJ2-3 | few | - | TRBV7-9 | TGTGCCAGCAGCTTAGAACTAGCAGGAGATACGCAGTATTTT | CASSLELAGDTQYF
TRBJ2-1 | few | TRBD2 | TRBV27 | TGTGCCAGCAGTCCATTTAGCGGGAGCTCCTACAATGAGCAGTTCTTC | CASSPFSGSSYNEQFF
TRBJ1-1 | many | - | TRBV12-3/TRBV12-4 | TGTGCCAGCATCAGGGACGGGGGGCTAGCTTTCTTT | CASIRDGGLAFF
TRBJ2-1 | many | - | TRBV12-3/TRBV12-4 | TGTGCCAGCAGTTTAGATGGATCGGGTAATGAGCAGTTCTTC | CASSLDGSGNEQFF
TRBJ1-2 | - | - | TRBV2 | TGTGCCCGCCAGGGTAGCGGGGCAAACTATGGCTACACCTTC | CARQGSGANYGYTF
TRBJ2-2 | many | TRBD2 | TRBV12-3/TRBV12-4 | TGTGCCAGCGGACTAGCGGGAGGGGAGGGCGGGGAGCTGTTTTTT | CASGLAGGEGGELFF
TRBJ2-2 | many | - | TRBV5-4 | TGTGCCAGCAGCTCCAGGGGGGCGAACACCGGGGAGCTGTTTTTT | CASSSRGANTGELFF
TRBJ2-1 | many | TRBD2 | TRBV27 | TGTGCCAGCAGTACCTCCCTAGCGGGAGGTTACAATGAGCAGTTCTTC | CASSTSLAGGYNEQFF
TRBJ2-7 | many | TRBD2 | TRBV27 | TGTGCCAGCAGTTTTGTTAGCGGGAAGGGCCCCTACGAGCAGTACTTC | CASSFVSGKGPYEQYF
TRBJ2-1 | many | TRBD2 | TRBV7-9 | TGTGCCAGCAGCCCTATCATTATAGCGGGAGGAAACAATGAGCAGTTCTTC | CASSPIIIAGGNNEQFF
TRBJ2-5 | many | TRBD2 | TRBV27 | TGTGCCAGCAGCCCCGGACTAGCGGGAGAGGGTTGGACCCAGTACTTC | CASSPGLAGEGWTQYF
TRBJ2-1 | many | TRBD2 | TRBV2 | TGTGCCAGCAGGGAAGGACTAGAACAGTTCTTC | CASREGLEQFF
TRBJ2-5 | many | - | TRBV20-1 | TGCAGTGCTAGCGACCAAGAGACCCAGTACTTC | CSASDQETQYF
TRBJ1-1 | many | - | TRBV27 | TGTGCCAGCGGGACATACTCGCTGATGGCTTTCTTT | CASGTYSLMAFF
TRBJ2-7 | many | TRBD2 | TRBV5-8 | TGTGCCAGCAGCTTATCGGAGCGGACTAGCGGGAGTTTTGCCTACGAGCAGTACTTC | CASSLSERTSGSFAYEQYF
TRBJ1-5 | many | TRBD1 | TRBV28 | TGTGCCAGCAGTTCTCTCGGGACAGGGGGAGGCAATCAGCCCCAGCATTTT | CASSSLGTGGGNQPQHF
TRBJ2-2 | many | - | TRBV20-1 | TGCAGTGCTAGGCAGGGGAACACCGGGGAGCTGTTTTTT | CSARQGNTGELFF
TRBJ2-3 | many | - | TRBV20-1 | TGCAGTGCTAAGAGGAATACGCAGTATTTT | CSAKRNTQYF
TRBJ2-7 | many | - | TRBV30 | TGTGCCTGGAGTCCGAAGATCCGGGACCGACTCTGGAGCTCCTACGAGCAGTACTTC | CAWSPKIRDRLWSSYEQYF
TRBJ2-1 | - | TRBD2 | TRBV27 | TGTGCCAGCACCGGGACTAGCGGGAGGTATGAGCAGTTCTTC | CASTGTSGRYEQFF
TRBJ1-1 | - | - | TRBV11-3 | TGTGCCAGCAGCTTCGCCCGGCAGACTAACACTGAAGCTTTCTTT | CASSFARQTNTEAFF
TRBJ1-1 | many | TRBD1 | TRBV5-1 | TGCGCCAGCAGCTACAGGGGGGAGGCTGAAGCTTTCTTT | CASSYRGEAEAFF
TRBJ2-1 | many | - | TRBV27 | TGTGCCAGCAGTTTATTAGTGGGAAATGAGCAGTTCTTC | CASSLLVGNEQFF
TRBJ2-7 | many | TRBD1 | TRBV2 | TGTGCCAGCAGCCCGACAGGGGGCCTCTCCTACGAGCAGTACTTC | CASSPTGGLSYEQYF